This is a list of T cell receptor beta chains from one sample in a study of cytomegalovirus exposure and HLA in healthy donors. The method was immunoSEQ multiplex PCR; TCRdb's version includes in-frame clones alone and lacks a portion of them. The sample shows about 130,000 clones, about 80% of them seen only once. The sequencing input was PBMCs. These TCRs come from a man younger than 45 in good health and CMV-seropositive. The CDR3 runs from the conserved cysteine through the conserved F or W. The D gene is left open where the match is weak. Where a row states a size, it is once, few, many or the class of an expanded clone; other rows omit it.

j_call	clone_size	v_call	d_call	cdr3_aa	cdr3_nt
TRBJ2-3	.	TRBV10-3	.	CAISDSLATTDTQYF	TGTGCCATCAGTGACTCCCTAGCTACCACAGATACGCAGTATTTT
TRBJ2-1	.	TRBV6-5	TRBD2	CASSLAGGNEQFF	TGTGCCAGCAGTTTAGCGGGGGGGAATGAGCAGTTCTTC
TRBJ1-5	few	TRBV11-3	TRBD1	CASSSVGAGGAGQPQHF	TGTGCCAGCAGCTCGGTAGGGGCAGGGGGCGCAGGGCAGCCCCAGCATTTT
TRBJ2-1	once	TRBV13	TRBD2	CASSSYSGGARSYNEQFF	TGTGCCAGCAGTTCTTATAGCGGGGGGGCAAGGTCCTACAATGAGCAGTTCTTC
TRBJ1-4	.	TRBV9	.	CASSDSLLATNEKLFF	TGTGCCAGCAGCGACAGCCTACTGGCAACTAATGAAAAACTGTTTTTT
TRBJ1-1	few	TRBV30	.	CAWVSEGTEAFF	TGTGCCTGGGTTTCGGAGGGCACTGAAGCTTTCTTT
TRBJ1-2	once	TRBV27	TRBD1	CASSPPGQPNGYTF	TGTGCCAGCAGTCCTCCGGGACAGCCAAATGGCTACACCTTC
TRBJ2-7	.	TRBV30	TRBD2	CAWSQTSVGQQYF	TGTGCCTGGAGCCAGACTAGCGTGGGCCAGCAGTACTTC
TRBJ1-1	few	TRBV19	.	CASSMRREDTEAFF	TGTGCCAGTAGTATGCGCAGGGAGGACACTGAAGCTTTCTTT
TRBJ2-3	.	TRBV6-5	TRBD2	CASRITSGGPMGQYF	TGTGCCAGCAGGATAACTAGCGGGGGTCCGATGGGGCAGTATTTT